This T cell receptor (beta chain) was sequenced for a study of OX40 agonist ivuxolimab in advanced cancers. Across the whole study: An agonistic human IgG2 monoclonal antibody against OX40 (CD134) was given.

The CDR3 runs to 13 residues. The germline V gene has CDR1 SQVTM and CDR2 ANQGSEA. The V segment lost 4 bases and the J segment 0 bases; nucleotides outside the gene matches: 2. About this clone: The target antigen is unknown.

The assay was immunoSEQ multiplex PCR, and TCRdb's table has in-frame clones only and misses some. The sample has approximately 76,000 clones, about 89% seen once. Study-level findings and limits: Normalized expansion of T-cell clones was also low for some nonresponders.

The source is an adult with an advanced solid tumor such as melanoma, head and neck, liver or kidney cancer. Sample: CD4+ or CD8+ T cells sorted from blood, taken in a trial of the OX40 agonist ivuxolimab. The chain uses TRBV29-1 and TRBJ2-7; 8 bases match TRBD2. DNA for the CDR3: TGCAGCGTTGGCCTAGCGGGCTCCTACGAGCAGTACTTC. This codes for CSVGLAGSYEQYF.